Below are 13 T cell receptor beta chains sequenced from a single sample in a study of T cell responses to AZD1222 COVID-19 vaccine. This table comes from immunoSEQ multiplex PCR, and its TCRdb copy is limited to in-frame clones, with some not included. The sample yields tens of thousands of clones, roughly 91% seen once. Sample: peripheral blood, taken 28 days after the second AZD1222 dose. These receptors were taken from an adult who received the AZD1222 COVID-19 vaccine.

The V call is TRBV14, the J call TRBJ1-5; D may be TRBD1 (6 bases). This CDR3 spans 15 amino acids. V lost 4 bases, J lost 5 bases, and 15 bases lay in between. Germline V gene lookup returns CDR1 SGHDN and CDR2 FVKESK. The chain's CDR3 is CASSPSGGADQPQHF. CDR3 sequence (DNA): TGTGCCAGCAGCCCAAGCGGGGGCGCAGATCAGCCCCAGCATTTT.

This clone was observed a few times. V usage is TRBV5-1 and J usage is TRBJ1-2, with 8 bases aligning to TRBD1. The germline gives CDR1 SGHRS, CDR2 YFSETQ. The ends lost 4 bases at V and 0 bases at J; junction bases unmatched: 14. This CDR3 region has 18 residues. CDR3 amino acids: CASSDVRTGNAPNYGYTF. As DNA, the CDR3 is TGCGCCAGCAGCGATGTCAGGACAGGGAACGCACCTAACTATGGCTACACCTTC. Full variable domain (remainder filled in from reference TRBV5-1 and TRBJ1-2): KAGVTQTPRYLIKTRGQQVTLSCSPISGHRSVSWYQQTPGQGLQFLFEYFSETQRNKGNFPGRFSGRQFSNSRSEMNVSTLELGDSALYLCASSDVRTGNAPNYGYTFGSGTRLTVV.

This chain links TRBV6-2 or TRBV6-3 with TRBJ2-2, with D perhaps matching TRBD1 or TRBD2 (6 bases each). Germline-derived CDR1 and CDR2 are MNHEY and SVGEGT. This CDR3 is 16 amino acids long. The V end was cut by 6 bases, the J end by 0 bases, with 14 bases between. The CDR3 DNA reads as TGTGCCAGCAGGCCTTCGGGGGCATCGAACACCGGGGAGCTGTTTTTT. Protein: CASRPSGASNTGELFF.

The CDR3 nucleotides read TGTGCCAGCAGCCACTACATAGTCTACGAGCAGTACTTC. This codes for CASSHYIVYEQYF. This chain connects TRBV5-8 to TRBJ2-7; no firm D call. V was shortened by 4 bases and J by 3 bases, with 11 bases between the two germline ends. Germline lookup yields CDR1 SGHTS and CDR2 YDEGEE. The CDR3 is 13 residues long.

This chain connects TRBV15 to TRBJ2-4; D is tentatively TRBD1 or TRBD2 (5 bases each). The CDR3 is 19 amino acids. The V gene lost 0 bases and the J gene lost 0 bases, with 18 bases spanning the gap. Germline lookup yields CDR1 LNHNV and CDR2 YYDKDF (reference sequence). The CDR3 region has the DNA TGTGCCACCAGCAGAGATGGCAGGGACCTAGTTCTAGCCAAAAACATTCAGTACTTC. Its translation is CATSRDGRDLVLAKNIQYF.

The rearrangement joins TRBV3-1 (or the pseudogene TRBV3-2) to TRBJ1-6; a possible D gene is TRBD1 (6 bases). With 5 bases removed from V and 8 bases from J, the gap between germline ends came to 16 bases. This CDR3 comprises 15 residues. Germline CDR1 and CDR2: LGHDT and YNNKEL (reference sequence). CDR3 loop: CASSARQVGDSPLHF. The DNA of the CDR3 is TGTGCCAGCAGCGCCAGACAGGTCGGCGATTCACCCCTCCACTTT.

The rearrangement joins TRBV5-6 to TRBJ1-2, with 10 bases lining up with TRBD1. Unmatched junction bases numbered 7, after V lost 4 bases and J lost 7 bases. The CDR3 extends over 14 amino acids. Germline CDR1 reads SGHDT; CDR2 reads YYEEEE. The CDR3 region is CASSTGQGSGGYTF. The CDR3, as DNA: TGTGCCAGCAGCACGGGACAGGGGAGCGGTGGCTACACCTTC.

The chain uses TRBV27 and TRBJ2-5; 7 positions agree with TRBD1. CDR1 is MNHEY and CDR2 is SMNVEV in the germline V gene (reference sequence). CDR3 length equals 13 residues. The ends lost 6 bases at V and 1 base at J; junction bases unmatched: 2. CDR3 loop: CASRGQPQETQYF. In DNA form, the CDR3 reads TGTGCCAGCAGGGGACAGCCCCAAGAGACCCAGTACTTC.

V gene TRBV10-2 combines with J gene TRBJ1-6; D is uncertain. V was pared by 10 bases and J by 3 bases, with 10 bases between. CDR1 WSHSY and CDR2 SAAADI come from the germline V gene. This CDR3 contains 13 residues. In DNA form, the CDR3 reads TGCGCCACCGAGACGGGCTATAATTCACCCCTCCACTTT. It is translated as CATETGYNSPLHF.

This clone was observed a handful of times. The chain combines TRBV11-2 with TRBJ2-7, with D perhaps matching TRBD1 (5 bases). V shed 0 bases and J shed 2 bases, with 5 bases lying between them. Germline CDR1 and CDR2: SGHAT and FQNNGV. The length of the CDR3 is 13 residues. CDR3 nucleotides: TGTGCCAGCAGCTTAGACAGGGCCTACGAGCAGTACTTC. Residues: CASSLDRAYEQYF. The whole variable domain, remainder taken from reference TRBV11-2 and TRBJ2-7, is EAGVAQSPRYKIIEKRQSVAFWCNPISGHATLYWYQQILGQGPKLLIQFQNNGVVDDSQLPKDRFSAERLKGVDSTLKIQPAKLEDSAVYLCASSLDRAYEQYFGPGTRLTVT.

This clone is a singleton in its sample. V is TRBV10-3 and J is TRBJ2-3; 8 nucleotides match TRBD1. The V gene end was trimmed by 7 bases and the J gene end by 4 bases; junction bases not matched to a gene: 7. Germline assignment: CDR1 ENHRY and CDR2 SYGVKD. The CDR3 length is 14 residues. The CDR3 bases are TGTGCCATCACCGATCGGACAGGGTCAGATACGCAGTATTTT. Its protein is CAITDRTGSDTQYF.

The CDR3 sequence: CASSVAPGAESPLHF. For the CDR3, the DNA is TGTGCCAGCAGCGTAGCTCCGGGGGCAGAGTCACCCCTCCACTTT. This chain links TRBV9 with TRBJ1-6; tentatively, D is TRBD1 (6 bases). This CDR3 contains 15 residues. Germline CDR1 and CDR2: SGDLS and YYNGEE. Trimming removed 0 bases at V and 10 bases at J, with 14 bases between.

This chain uses TRBV3-1 (or the pseudogene TRBV3-2) with TRBJ2-5; tentatively, D is TRBD1 (5 bases). The CDR3 loop spans 13 amino acids. The V end was cut by 3 bases, the J end by 4 bases, with 9 bases between. Germline loops: CDR1 LGHDT, CDR2 YNNKEL (reference sequence). The CDR3, as DNA: TGTGCCAGCAGCCAGACAGCAAGAGAGACCCAGTACTTC. Residues: CASSQTARETQYF.